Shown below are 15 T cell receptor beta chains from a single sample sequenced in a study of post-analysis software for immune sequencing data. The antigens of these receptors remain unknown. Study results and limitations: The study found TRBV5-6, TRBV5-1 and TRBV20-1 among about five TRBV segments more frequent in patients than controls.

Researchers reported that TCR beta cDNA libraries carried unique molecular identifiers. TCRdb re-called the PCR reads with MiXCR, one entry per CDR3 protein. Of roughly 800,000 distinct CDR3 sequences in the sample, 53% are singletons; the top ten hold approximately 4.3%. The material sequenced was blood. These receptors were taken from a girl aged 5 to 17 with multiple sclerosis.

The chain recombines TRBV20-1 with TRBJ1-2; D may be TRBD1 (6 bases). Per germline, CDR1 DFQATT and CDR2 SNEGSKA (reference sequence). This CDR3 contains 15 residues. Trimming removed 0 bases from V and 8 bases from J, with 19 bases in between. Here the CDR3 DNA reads TGCAGTGCTAGAGATCGAACAGGGTCCCTTGGAGGCTACACCTTC. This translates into CSARDRTGSLGGYTF.

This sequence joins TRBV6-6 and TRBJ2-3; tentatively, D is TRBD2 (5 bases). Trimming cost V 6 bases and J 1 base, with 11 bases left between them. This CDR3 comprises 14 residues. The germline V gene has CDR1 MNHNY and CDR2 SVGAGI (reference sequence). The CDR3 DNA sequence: TGTGCCAGCAGAGAGATCGGGGGCACAGATACGCAGTATTTT. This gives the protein CASREIGGTDTQYF.

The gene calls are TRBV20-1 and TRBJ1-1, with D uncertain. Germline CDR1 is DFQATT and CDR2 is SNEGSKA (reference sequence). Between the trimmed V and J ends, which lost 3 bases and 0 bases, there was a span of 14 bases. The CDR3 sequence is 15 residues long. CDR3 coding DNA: TGCAGTGCTAGTAAAATGGAGTCGATGAACACTGAAGCTTTCTTT. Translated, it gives CSASKMESMNTEAFF.

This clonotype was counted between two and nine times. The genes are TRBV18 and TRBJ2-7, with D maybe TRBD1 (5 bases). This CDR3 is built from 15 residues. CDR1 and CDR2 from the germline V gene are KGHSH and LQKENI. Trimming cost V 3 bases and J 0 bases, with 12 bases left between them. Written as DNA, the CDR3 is TGTGCCAGCTCACCGTCACTGGACAACTCCTACGAGCAGTACTTC. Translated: CASSPSLDNSYEQYF.

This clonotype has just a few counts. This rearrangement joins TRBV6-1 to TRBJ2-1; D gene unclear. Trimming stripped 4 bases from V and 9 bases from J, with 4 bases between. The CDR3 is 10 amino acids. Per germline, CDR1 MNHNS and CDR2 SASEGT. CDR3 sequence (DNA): TGTGCCAGCAGTGTGGGTGAGCAGTTCTTC. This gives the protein CASSVGEQFF.

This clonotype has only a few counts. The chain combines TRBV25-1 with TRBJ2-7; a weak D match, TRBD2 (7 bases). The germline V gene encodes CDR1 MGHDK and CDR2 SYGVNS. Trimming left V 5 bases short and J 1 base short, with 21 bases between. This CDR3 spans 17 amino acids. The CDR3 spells CASSTYGGRDLSYEQYF. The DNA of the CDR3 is TGTGCCAGCAGTACTTACGGGGGGCGGGATTTGTCCTACGAGCAGTACTTC.

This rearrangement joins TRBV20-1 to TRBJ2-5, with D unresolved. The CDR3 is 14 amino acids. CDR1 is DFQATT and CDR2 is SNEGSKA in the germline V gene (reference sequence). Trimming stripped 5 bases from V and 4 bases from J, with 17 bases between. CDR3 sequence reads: CSAPPTGGRETQYF. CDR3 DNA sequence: TGCAGTGCTCCCCCAACTGGCGGACGAGAGACCCAGTACTTC.

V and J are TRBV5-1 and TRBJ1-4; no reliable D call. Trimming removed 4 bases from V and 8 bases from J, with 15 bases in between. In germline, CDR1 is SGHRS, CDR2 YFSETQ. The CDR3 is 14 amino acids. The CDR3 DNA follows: TGCGCCAGCAGCCCCGGCGGGGAGGGAGAAAAACTGTTTTTT. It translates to CASSPGGEGEKLFF.

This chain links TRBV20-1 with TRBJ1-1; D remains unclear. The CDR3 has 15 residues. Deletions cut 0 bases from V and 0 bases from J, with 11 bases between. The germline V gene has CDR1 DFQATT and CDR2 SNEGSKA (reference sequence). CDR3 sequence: CSARDRGRMNTEAFF. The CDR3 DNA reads TGCAGTGCTAGAGATCGTGGGCGGATGAACACTGAAGCTTTCTTT.

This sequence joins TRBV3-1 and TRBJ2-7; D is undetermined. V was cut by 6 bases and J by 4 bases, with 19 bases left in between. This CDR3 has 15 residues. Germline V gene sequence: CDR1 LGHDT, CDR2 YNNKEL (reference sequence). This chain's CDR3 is CASSHGRTVQYEQYF. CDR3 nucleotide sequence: TGTGCCAGCAGTCACGGGCGTACAGTTCAATACGAGCAGTACTTC.

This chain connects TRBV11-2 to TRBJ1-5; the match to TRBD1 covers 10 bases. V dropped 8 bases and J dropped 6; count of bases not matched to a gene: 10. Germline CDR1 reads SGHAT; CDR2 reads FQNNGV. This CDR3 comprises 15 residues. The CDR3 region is CASALRGTGAQPQHF. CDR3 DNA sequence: TGTGCCAGCGCCCTCCGAGGGACAGGGGCTCAGCCCCAGCATTTT.

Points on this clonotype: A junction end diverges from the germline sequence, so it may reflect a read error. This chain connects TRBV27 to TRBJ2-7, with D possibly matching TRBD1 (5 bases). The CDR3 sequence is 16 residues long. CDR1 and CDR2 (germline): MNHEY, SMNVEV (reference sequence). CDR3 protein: CASSLSQADHPYEQYF. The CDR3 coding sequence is TGTGCCAGCAGCTTATCACAGGCCGACCATCCCTACGAGCAGTACTTC.

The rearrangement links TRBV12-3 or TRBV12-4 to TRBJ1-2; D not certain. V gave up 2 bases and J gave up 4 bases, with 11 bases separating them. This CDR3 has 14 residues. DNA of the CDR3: TGTGCCAGCAGTTTACTAGGGCCTCGCTATGGCTACACCTTC. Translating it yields CASSLLGPRYGYTF.

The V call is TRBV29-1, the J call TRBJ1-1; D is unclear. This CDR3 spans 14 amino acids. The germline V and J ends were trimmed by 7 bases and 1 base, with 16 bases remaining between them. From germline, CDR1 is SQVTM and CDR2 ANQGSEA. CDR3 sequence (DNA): TGCAGCGCCTTCCGGGGAGGAGGGAACACTGAAGCTTTCTTT. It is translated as CSAFRGGGNTEAFF.

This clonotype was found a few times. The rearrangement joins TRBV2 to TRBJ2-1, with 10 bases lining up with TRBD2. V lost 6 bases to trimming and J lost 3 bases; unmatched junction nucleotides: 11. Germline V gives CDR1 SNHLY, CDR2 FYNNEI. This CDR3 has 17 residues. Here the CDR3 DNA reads TGTGCCAGCAGCCGAAGAGCTAGCGGGAGAGGCTACAATGAGCAGTTCTTC. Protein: CASSRRASGRGYNEQFF.